What follows is one T cell receptor (beta chain) and its context. What it recognizes is unknown. This record comes from a study of T cell responses to AZD1222 COVID-19 vaccine. The study's findings and limits: Baseline serology detected seropositivity in only five or six AZD1222 recipients. The sample set comprised mostly white British donors with more females, and clonal diversity was possibly underestimated.

Trimming cost V 2 bases and J 4 bases, with 8 bases left between them. The CDR3 contains 13 residues. Pooled together were second doses at about 4 or about 12 weeks. Clones were sequenced by immunoSEQ multiplex PCR, and TCRdb holds only the in-frame ones, with some missing. The repertoire holds some 150,000 clones, around 93% seen once, with approximately 3.8% in the top ten. The chain joins TRBV12-3 or TRBV12-4 to TRBJ1-1; D is undetermined. The source material was peripheral blood, sampled 28 days after the second AZD1222 dose. The source of this sequence is an adult who received the AZD1222 COVID-19 vaccine. The CDR3 sequence: CASSLMRSTEAFF. CDR3 nucleotide sequence: TGTGCCAGCAGTTTAATGAGGTCCACTGAAGCTTTCTTT.